This passage covers 4 T cell receptor beta chains from one sample sequenced in a study of blood T cell repertoires in COVID-19. Here immunoSEQ multiplex PCR was the method, and the copy in TCRdb shows in-frame clones only, minus some. This table holds 170,000 or so clones, around four fifths found once. The sequencing sample was made of peripheral blood. All receptors come from a woman in her sixties or seventies with COVID-19, enrolled during active disease.

The rearrangement joins TRBV11-2 to TRBJ2-2, with D unresolved. Per the germline V gene, CDR1 is SGHAT and CDR2 is FQNNGV. The length of the CDR3 is 14 residues. V lost 0 bases, J lost 6 bases, and 8 bases lay in between. The CDR3 is CASSLDRGAGELFF. In DNA, the CDR3 is TGTGCCAGCAGCTTAGATAGAGGCGCCGGGGAGCTGTTTTTT.

The chain carries TRBV3-1 (or the pseudogene TRBV3-2) and TRBJ2-2; D possibly corresponds to TRBD1 (5 bases). The V and J ends lost 6 bases and 3 bases respectively, with 14 bases between them. Germline-derived CDR1 and CDR2 are LGHDT and YNNKEL (reference sequence). The CDR3 has 15 amino acids. Written as DNA, the CDR3 is TGTGCCAGCAGAGGTTGGGCGACAGACACCGGGGAGCTGTTTTTT. This sequence encodes CASRGWATDTGELFF.

The chain employs TRBV29-1 and TRBJ1-2, with TRBD1 identical over 8 bases. The CDR3 covers 15 residues. Germline-derived CDR1 and CDR2 are SQVTM and ANQGSEA. J gave up 4 bases and V 3 bases, and 10 bases lay outside the gene matches. The CDR3 protein is CSVESSSGTGYGYTF. The CDR3 nucleotides read TGCAGCGTTGAGTCATCATCCGGGACAGGCTATGGCTACACCTTC.

This clone has just one count. The chain couples TRBV27 to TRBJ1-1; 8 bases match TRBD1. The V and J ends lost 6 bases and 4 bases, in that order; junction bases with no gene match: 16. The CDR3 has 17 amino acids. Germline CDR1 and CDR2: MNHEY and SMNVEV (reference sequence). The chain's CDR3 is CASSRTGRRDSGTEAFF. CDR3 sequence (DNA): TGTGCCAGCAGCCGGACAGGGAGGAGGGATAGCGGCACTGAAGCTTTCTTT.